The sequence of this T cell receptor (beta chain) was determined in a study of blood T cell repertoires in COVID-19. For the study at large: Acute and convalescent COVID-19 samples came from the United States, Italy and Spain. In each case, the material was cDNA or gDNA derived from T cells, B-cell-depleted T cells, or PBMCs.

Original data processing: Quantification of nucleated cells was approximated via reference gene primer amplification. Clones were sequenced by immunoSEQ multiplex PCR, and TCRdb holds only the in-frame ones, with some missing. V, J and clone size reflect that table, while D and trimming were determined from the DNA. The sample contains roughly 31,000 clones, around 91% of which appear only once. CDR3 size: 14 residues. Trimming shortened V by 8 bases and J by 3 bases, and 14 bases separated the two germline ends. CDR1 is MDHEN and CDR2 is SYDVKM in the germline V gene. V gene TRBV28 combines with J gene TRBJ1-3; TRBD1 is a possible D gene (6 bases). The sequenced material came from peripheral blood. This clonotype was obtained from a man aged 55-75 years with active COVID-19. CDR3 in amino acids: CASRRTVGGNTIYF. In nucleotides, the CDR3 is TGTGCCAGCCGCAGGACAGTTGGTGGAAACACCATATATTTT. The full variable domain, rest sourced from reference TRBV28 and TRBJ1-3, is DVKVTQSSRYLVKRTGEKVFLECVQDMDHENMFWYRQDPGLGLRLIYFSYDVKMKEKGDIPEGYSVSREKKERFSLILESASTNQTSMYLCASRRTVGGNTIYFGEGSWLTVV.